What follows describes a single TCR beta chain. Its matching antigen is unknown. The junction had 7 bases not matched to a gene; V was cut back by 5 bases and J by 7 bases. CDR3 length equals 15 residues. Germline CDR1 is SGHVS and CDR2 is FQNEAQ. The data derive from a study of molecular identifiers for immune sequencing clone quantification. Study-wide findings and caveats: With a barcode shared among identical TCR molecules, highly expanded clone sizes could be underestimated.

In TCRdb, the PCR reads were re-called with MiXCR into one record per CDR3 protein. Among under 650,000 distinct CDR3 sequences listed, about 20% were seen once. The CD8+CD4-CCR7+CD45RA+ phenotype defined the sorted naive CD8 T cells. The V gene is TRBV7-8, the J gene TRBJ2-2, with 10 bases fitting TRBD1. The source material was naive CD8+ T cells from blood, with Jurkat cell RNA spiked in. Subset here: FACS-sorted CD8+CD4-CCR7+CD45RA+ naive T cells. The TCR sequence derives from a human donor in good health. Some libraries in this study had Jurkat cell RNA spiked in. Written as DNA, the CDR3 is TGTGCCAGCAGCCCGGGGACAGGGGACCTCGGGGAGCTGTTTTTT. Amino acids: CASSPGTGDLGELFF. The variable domain in full, completed from reference TRBV7-8 and TRBJ2-2, reads GAGVSQSPRYKVAKRGQDVALRCDPISGHVSLFWYQQALGQGPEFLTYFQNEAQLDKSGLPSDRFFAERPEGSVSTLKIQRTQQEDSAVYLCASSPGTGDLGELFFGEGSRLTVL.